Given below is one T cell receptor beta chain in context. Its antigen is unidentified. The sample carries other DNA sequences with the same CDR3. The entry originates in a study of shared clonotypes between healthy human individuals. General study findings and limits: The sharing of 4.5% to 5.5% of naive CD4 clonotypes was seen across several donors. Rarefaction exposed incomplete sorted-subset sequencing despite large depth.

There are 14 residues in the CDR3. V lost 4 bases and J lost 5; bases outside the gene matches: 5. The germline CDR1 and CDR2 sequences are SGHRS and YFSETQ. Method: immunoSEQ multiplex PCR; TCRdb's copy keeps in-frame clones and lacks some. The data show around 2,000,000 clones, with 95% seen just once and under 0.15% held by the top ten. The rearrangement links TRBV5-1 to TRBJ2-2, with 7 bases aligning to TRBD1. The sequence derives from a man aged 18-30 years in good health. Input material: naive CD4+ T cells sorted from blood. Subset defined: CD45RA+ positively selected. CDR3 loop: CASSGTGVTGELFF. The CDR3 DNA follows: TGCGCCAGCAGCGGAACAGGGGTGACCGGGGAGCTGTTTTTT.